This T cell receptor beta chain was retrieved from a study of T-cell reconstitution after alpha-beta-depleted transplantation in children. General study points: Surviving recipient T cells and thymic progenitors produced the high day-60 TCRbeta diversity seen in some patients.

Preparation of the TCRbeta library used unique molecular identifiers. One entry per CDR3 protein, called by TCRdb with MiXCR from the PCR reads. Here the sample spans approximately 300,000 distinct CDR3 sequences, 10% being singletons. This clonotype was seen ten or more times. Its antigen is as yet unknown. From germline, CDR1 is KGHDR and CDR2 SFDVKD. The V end lost 3 bases, the J end lost 2 bases, and 10 bases lay between the germline ends. The CDR3 consists of 16 residues. The sample in question was PBMCs, obtained before TCRalphabeta/CD19-depleted stem cell transplant. This sequence was found in a boy younger than two with acute myeloid leukemia, due to receive a stem cell transplant. The rearrangement joins TRBV24-1 to TRBJ2-6; maybe TRBD1 (6 bases). The CDR3 sequence: CATSDPRGPGANVLTF. The CDR3 DNA reads TGTGCCACCAGTGATCCCAGGGGTCCTGGGGCCAACGTCCTGACTTTC.